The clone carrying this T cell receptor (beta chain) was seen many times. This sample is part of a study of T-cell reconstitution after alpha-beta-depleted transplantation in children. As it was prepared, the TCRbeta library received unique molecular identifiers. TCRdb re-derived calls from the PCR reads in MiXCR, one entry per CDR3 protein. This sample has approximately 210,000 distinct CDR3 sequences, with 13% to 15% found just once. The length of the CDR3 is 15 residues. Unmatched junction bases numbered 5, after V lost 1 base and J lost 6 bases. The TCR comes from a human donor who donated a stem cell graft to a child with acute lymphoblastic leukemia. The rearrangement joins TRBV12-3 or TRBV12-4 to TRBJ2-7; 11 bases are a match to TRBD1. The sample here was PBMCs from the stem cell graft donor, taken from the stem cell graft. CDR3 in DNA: TGTGCCAGCAGTTTAGAGGACAGGGGGCGATCCGAGCAGTACTTC. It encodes CASSLEDRGRSEQYF.